One sample yielded the 16 T cell receptor beta chains listed below, sequenced in a study of cytomegalovirus exposure and HLA in healthy donors (dated by TCRdb to about 2017). The library was made by the immunoSEQ multiplex PCR assay. This is the immuneACCESS table as TCRdb keeps it, with only in-frame sequences that have V and J called. A part of the clones is gone; compared with another copy, unresolved V genes explain less than half, and the rest is unexplained. The sample table contains some 120,000 clones; only one count was recorded for approximately 94% of them. The ten most abundant clones make up 1% to 1.5% of the sample. Sequencing was carried out using PBMCs. These receptors were collected from a woman between 18 and 29 years old in good health and CMV-seronegative.

This chain uses TRBV9 with TRBJ2-7, with D possibly TRBD1 on 5 matching bases. Per germline, CDR1 SGDLS and CDR2 YYNGEE. V lost 0 bases to trimming and J lost 4 bases, with 14 bases between them. The CDR3 has 15 amino acids. Written as DNA, the CDR3 is TGTGCCAGCAGCGTAGATCCAGGGTCAAAATACGAGCAGTACTTC. It codes for CASSVDPGSKYEQYF. Combining the CDR3 with reference TRBV9 and TRBJ2-7 gives the whole variable domain DSGVTQTPKHLITATGQRVTLRCSPRSGDLSVYWYQQSLDQGLQFLIQYYNGEERAKGNILERFSAQQFPDLHSELNLSSLELGDSALYFCASSVDPGSKYEQYFGPGTRLTVT.

The rearrangement links TRBV9 to TRBJ2-1, with 15 positions matching TRBD2. After removal of 3 bases from V and 8 bases from J, the junction contained 9 bases not matched to a gene. The CDR3 sequence is 17 residues long. Germline CDR1 SGDLS, CDR2 YYNGEE. CDR3 protein: CASSGTSGGAAKDEQFF. CDR3 nucleotide sequence: TGTGCCAGCAGCGGGACTAGCGGGGGGGCCGCTAAGGATGAGCAGTTCTTC.

This clone has a handful of counts. The chain joins TRBV15 to TRBJ2-5; 7 bases map to TRBD2. V shed 5 bases, J shed 2 bases, and the junction held 11 bases outside the gene matches. The V gene's germline CDR1 is LNHNV and CDR2 YYDKDF (reference sequence). The CDR3 has 16 amino acids. CDR3 in amino acids: CATSAPATGGQETQYF. The DNA for the CDR3 is TGTGCCACCAGCGCGCCGGCGACGGGGGGACAAGAGACCCAGTACTTC.

The gene calls are TRBV7-3 and TRBJ2-7, with TRBD2 identical over 8 bases. The CDR3 is made up of 13 amino acids. Per the germline V gene, CDR1 is SGHTA and CDR2 is FQGTGA. The junction had 1 base not matched to a gene; V was cut back by 3 bases and J by 3 bases. The CDR3 nucleotides read TGTGCCAGCAGCTTCAGCGGGGGCTACGAGCAGTACTTC. Protein: CASSFSGGYEQYF.

The chain employs TRBV7-8 and TRBJ2-1, with TRBD1 as a possible D gene (7 bases). The V end lost 0 bases, the J end lost 1 base, and 10 bases lay between the germline ends. CDR1 is SGHVS and CDR2 is FQNEAQ in the germline V gene. The CDR3 spans 16 residues. The CDR3 reads CASSLARGESYNEQFF. In DNA, the CDR3 is TGTGCCAGCAGCTTAGCCAGGGGGGAGTCCTACAATGAGCAGTTCTTC.

The chain carries TRBV19 and TRBJ2-5; TRBD1 might be the D (5 bases). V was clipped by 4 bases and J by 5 bases, with 8 bases between them. Germline-derived CDR1 and CDR2 are LNHDA and SQIVND (reference sequence). There are 12 residues in the CDR3. CDR3 residues: CASSTGLETQYF. CDR3 nucleotide sequence: TGTGCCAGTAGTACAGGGCTGGAGACCCAGTACTTC.

The chain recombines TRBV28 with TRBJ2-7; the D is unclear. From germline, CDR1 is MDHEN and CDR2 SYDVKM. CDR3 size: 13 residues. The V end was cut by 6 bases, the J end by 2 bases, with 11 bases between. The CDR3 region is CASSPHFPYEQYF. The CDR3 DNA reads as TGTGCCAGCAGCCCCCACTTTCCCTACGAGCAGTACTTC.

The genes are TRBV7-9 and TRBJ1-6, with D perhaps matching TRBD1 (5 bases). V was pared by 8 bases and J by 6 bases, with 8 bases between. The CDR3 spans 12 residues. CDR1 and CDR2 from the germline V gene are SEHNR and FQNEAQ (reference sequence). CDR3 in amino acids: CASRGGNSPLHF. CDR3 DNA: TGTGCCAGCCGGGGGGGTAATTCACCCCTCCACTTT.

This rearrangement joins TRBV7-9 to TRBJ2-1, with 9 bases matching TRBD2. This CDR3 has 15 residues. After removal of 4 bases from V and 0 bases from J, the junction contained 1 base not matched to a gene. Germline V lookup: CDR1 SEHNR, CDR2 FQNEAQ (reference sequence). Here the CDR3 DNA reads TGTGCCAGCAGCTCGACTAGCGGCTCCTACAATGAGCAGTTCTTC. This translates into CASSSTSGSYNEQFF. Looking up the rest from reference TRBV7-9 and TRBJ2-1 gives the full variable domain: DTGVSQNPRHKITKRGQNVTFRCDPISEHNRLYWYRQTLGQGPEFLTYFQNEAQLEKSRLLSDRFSAERPKGSFSTLEIQRTEQGDSAMYLCASSSTSGSYNEQFFGPGTRLTVL.

This chain links TRBV28 with TRBJ1-2; no reliable D call. Germline V gene lookup returns CDR1 MDHEN and CDR2 SYDVKM. CDR3 size: 14 residues. V lost 6 bases and J lost 1, with 12 bases in between. The CDR3 protein is CASRGGPLNYGYTF. The CDR3 DNA follows: TGTGCCAGCAGAGGAGGCCCCCTTAACTATGGCTACACCTTC.

This clone was detected once. One end of the junction does not line up with germline, which may come from a read error. The gene calls are TRBV6-6 and TRBJ2-4; 7 nucleotides agree with TRBD1. The CDR3 is 12 amino acids. Per germline, CDR1 MNHNY and CDR2 SVGAGI (reference sequence). The CDR3 here is CASSYFGQDPSF. DNA of the CDR3: TGTGCCAGCAGTTACTTCGGACAGGACCCGTCGTTC.

The genes are TRBV6-1 and TRBJ2-7; D is uncertain. From germline, CDR1 is MNHNS and CDR2 SASEGT. The CDR3 has 15 residues. V was clipped by 6 bases and J by 2 bases, with 17 bases between them. The CDR3 DNA reads TGTGCCAGCAGAAGAAATTTTCAGGCAGCCTACGAGCAGTACTTC. This sequence encodes CASRRNFQAAYEQYF.

The V call is TRBV9, the J call TRBJ1-1; no clear D. The CDR3 has 15 residues. CDR1 and CDR2 (germline): SGDLS, YYNGEE. V lost 0 bases and J lost 5, with 14 bases in between. CDR3 loop: CASSVDPGWDTEAFF. CDR3 sequence (DNA): TGTGCCAGCAGCGTAGATCCGGGGTGGGATACTGAAGCTTTCTTT.

J is TRBJ2-7 and V is TRBV5-1, with 8 bases fitting TRBD2. CDR1 SGHRS and CDR2 YFSETQ come from the germline V gene. V was clipped by 0 bases and J by 7 bases; unmatched bases: 9. The CDR3 is made up of 15 amino acids. Here the CDR3 reads CASSLDLAGSREQYF. CDR3 sequence (DNA): TGCGCCAGCAGCTTGGATCTAGCGGGTTCGAGGGAGCAGTACTTC.

V gene TRBV7-3 combines with J gene TRBJ2-2; D gene uncertain. Germline V CDR1 and CDR2: SGHTA, FQGTGA. Trimming shortened V by 0 bases and J by 2 bases, and 7 bases separated the two germline ends. The CDR3 length is 15 residues. The CDR3 nucleotides read TGTGCCAGCAGCTTAACGGTGGCAAACACCGGGGAGCTGTTTTTT. Protein sequence: CASSLTVANTGELFF. The variable domain in full, completed from reference TRBV7-3 and TRBJ2-2, reads GAGVSQTPSNKVTEKGKYVELRCDPISGHTALYWYRQSLGQGPEFLIYFQGTGAADDSGLPNDRFFAVRPEGSVSTLKIQRTERGDSAVYLCASSLTVANTGELFFGEGSRLTVL.

The V gene is TRBV5-6, the J gene TRBJ1-2; perhaps TRBD1 as D (6 bases). This CDR3 comprises 14 residues. Germline V gene data show CDR1 as SGHDT and CDR2 as YYEEEE. Trimming left V 0 bases short and J 2 bases short, with 8 bases between. CDR3 nucleotide sequence: TGTGCCAGCAGCTTGGGCACAGGGAACTATGGCTACACCTTC. Translated, it gives CASSLGTGNYGYTF.